These 21 T cell receptor beta chains share one sample of origin, sequenced in a study of blood T cell repertoires in COVID-19 (dated by TCRdb to 2019 to 2021). Libraries were built with the immunoSEQ multiplex PCR assay. The table comes from immuneACCESS by way of TCRdb, which keeps in-frame sequences with V and J called. Part of the clones is missing from these tables; in studies checked, under half for an unresolved V gene and the rest for unknown reasons. The sample yields approximately 240,000 clones; 88% were counted once. The ten most abundant clones make up 2% to 2.5% of the sample. The sequenced material came from peripheral blood. The receptors originated from a middle-aged woman who had recovered from COVID-19.

The CDR3 region has the DNA TGTGCCAGCAGCCCCGGACAGGCCTATGGCTACACCTTC. This sequence encodes CASSPGQAYGYTF. The V call is TRBV4-2, the J call TRBJ1-2; 7 nucleotides align to TRBD1. The V and J ends lost 4 bases and 4 bases, in that order; junction bases with no gene match: 3. The CDR3 extends over 13 amino acids. In germline, CDR1 is LGHNA, CDR2 YNFKEQ.

The gene calls are TRBV28 and TRBJ1-2; TRBD1 matches at 8 bases. The CDR3 consists of 14 residues. The germline CDR1 and CDR2 sequences are MDHEN and SYDVKM. Losses at the gene ends were 7 bases for V and 7 bases for J; bases not matched to a gene: 11. In DNA, the CDR3 is TGTGCCAGCAAACAGGGGGGGCGGAATGGTGGCTACACCTTC. Its protein is CASKQGGRNGGYTF.

This chain uses TRBV5-1 with TRBJ2-3; 7 bases agree with TRBD2. Germline V lookup: CDR1 SGHRS, CDR2 YFSETQ. The CDR3 is 15 residues long. With V trimmed by 6 bases and J by 3 bases, 10 bases remained unmatched. The CDR3 spells CASIIGEGGTDTQYF. DNA of the CDR3: TGCGCCAGCATCATCGGGGAGGGAGGGACAGATACGCAGTATTTT.

In DNA, the CDR3 is TGTGCCAGCAGTGAAGCGGACAGTCCCTACGAGCAGTACTTC. Its translation: CASSEADSPYEQYF. The chain employs TRBV2 and TRBJ2-7; weak D call: TRBD1 (6 bases). Looked up from germline, CDR1 is SNHLY and CDR2 is FYNNEI. The CDR3 is 14 residues long. The V and J ends lost 0 bases and 2 bases respectively, with 8 bases between them.

The V call is TRBV3-1 (or the pseudogene TRBV3-2), the J call TRBJ2-6; D ambiguous. Per germline, CDR1 LGHDT and CDR2 YNNKEL (reference sequence). Trimming shortened V by 4 bases and J by 0 bases, and 7 bases separated the two germline ends. The CDR3 runs to 15 residues. The CDR3 reads CASSLDHSGANVLTF. The CDR3 DNA reads TGTGCCAGCAGCCTAGACCACTCTGGGGCCAACGTCCTGACTTTC.

CDR3 sequence reads: CASRPTGVDNQPQHF. CDR3 coding DNA: TGTGCCAGCAGGCCGACAGGGGTGGACAATCAGCCCCAGCATTTT. The genes are TRBV2 and TRBJ1-5, with 8 bases identical to TRBD1. Germline CDR1 is SNHLY and CDR2 is FYNNEI. V dropped 6 bases and J dropped 3; count of bases not matched to a gene: 7. The CDR3 extends over 15 amino acids.

The chain combines TRBV7-2 with TRBJ2-5; 9 nucleotides line up with TRBD2. The germline gives CDR1 SGHTA, CDR2 FQGNSA. This CDR3 has 15 residues. V was clipped by 5 bases and J by 2 bases; unmatched bases: 6. CDR3 protein: CASSRSGRRQETQYF. The CDR3 DNA reads TGTGCCAGCAGCCGGAGCGGGAGGCGGCAAGAGACCCAGTACTTC.

The rearrangement joins TRBV28 to TRBJ2-2; D is perhaps TRBD1 (5 bases). CDR3 size: 14 residues. The germline V gene encodes CDR1 MDHEN and CDR2 SYDVKM. Trimming cost V 3 bases and J 7 bases, with 12 bases left between them. CDR3 region: CASSFQGFVGELFF. The DNA of the CDR3 is TGTGCCAGCAGTTTTCAGGGATTCGTCGGGGAGCTGTTTTTT.

The rearrangement links TRBV6-5 to TRBJ1-5, with 11 bases matching TRBD1. With V trimmed by 4 bases and J by 6 bases, 2 bases remained unmatched. From germline, CDR1 is MNHEY and CDR2 SVGAGI. This CDR3 has 14 residues. The CDR3 nucleotides read TGTGCCAGCAGTTCGGACAGGGGGCGTCAGCCCCAGCATTTT. Translated: CASSSDRGRQPQHF.

This chain joins TRBV3-1 (or the pseudogene TRBV3-2) and TRBJ1-2, with D possibly matching TRBD1 (6 bases). V was cut by 8 bases and J by 2 bases, with 15 bases left in between. Germline CDR1 LGHDT, CDR2 YNNKEL (reference sequence). This CDR3 comprises 14 residues. CDR3 DNA: TGTGCCAGCGCGAACATTGACAGGAACTATGGCTACACCTTC. Translating it yields CASANIDRNYGYTF.

This chain uses TRBV7-9 with TRBJ2-5; TRBD2 matches at 13 bases. J lost 1 base, V lost 5 bases, and 7 bases had no gene match. This CDR3 is 17 amino acids long. The germline CDR1 and CDR2 sequences are SEHNR and FQNEAQ (reference sequence). The DNA of the CDR3 is TGTGCCAGCAGCCCGAGGGGACTAGCGGGGTTCCAAGAGACCCAGTACTTC. This sequence encodes CASSPRGLAGFQETQYF.

This chain connects TRBV18 to TRBJ1-2; tentative D call: TRBD1 (5 bases). CDR1 is KGHSH, CDR2 LQKENI, per germline. The ends were cut back, 0 bases at V and 4 bases at J, with 9 bases in the middle. The CDR3 has 14 amino acids. The CDR3 nucleotides read TGTGCCAGCTCACCACCGGAGGGGACCTATGGCTACACCTTC. Its protein product is CASSPPEGTYGYTF.

The count of this clone is one. The chain has TRBV11-2 and TRBJ1-3; 9 bases are a match to TRBD1. J lost 2 bases, V lost 5 bases, and 7 bases had no gene match. This CDR3 region has 16 residues. Germline V CDR1 and CDR2: SGHAT, FQNNGV. CDR3: CASSQGQGRPGNTIYF. In nucleotides, the CDR3 is TGTGCCAGCAGCCAGGGACAGGGTAGGCCTGGAAACACCATATATTTT.

The chain employs TRBV27 and TRBJ1-4, with TRBD1 matching over 7 bases. The CDR3 is 15 amino acids. J gave up 6 bases and V 5 bases, and 9 bases lay outside the gene matches. The germline V gene has CDR1 MNHEY and CDR2 SMNVEV (reference sequence). As DNA, the CDR3 is TGTGCCAGCAGTGCTGGACAGGCGATTTATGAAAAACTGTTTTTT. The encoded protein is CASSAGQAIYEKLFF.

The chain carries TRBV28 and TRBJ2-1; 8 bases match TRBD2. This CDR3 is 14 amino acids long. J was trimmed by 16 bases and V by 5 bases; bases with no gene match: 16. Germline V gives CDR1 MDHEN, CDR2 SYDVKM. The CDR3 reads CASSTSDAGGRGFF. The CDR3 nucleotides are TGTGCCAGCAGTACAAGTGATGCGGGGGGTCGGGGATTCTTC.

The J gene is TRBJ2-1, the V gene TRBV5-1; 13 bases map to TRBD2. The junction had 7 bases not matched to a gene; V was cut back by 4 bases and J by 3 bases. Germline CDR1 is SGHRS and CDR2 is YFSETQ. CDR3 length: 17 amino acids. The CDR3 protein is CASSPGLAGVGYNEQFF. The DNA of the CDR3 is TGCGCCAGCAGCCCAGGACTAGCGGGGGTCGGCTACAATGAGCAGTTCTTC.

The chain uses TRBV11-3 and TRBJ2-7; 9 positions agree with TRBD2. The J segment lost 3 bases and the V segment lost 1 base, leaving 4 bases of the junction unmatched. In germline, CDR1 is SGHNT, CDR2 YENEEA. This CDR3 has 15 amino acids. The CDR3 nucleotides read TGTGCCAGCAGCTTAGTGGCGGGAGGGCACTACGAGCAGTACTTC. Translation gives CASSLVAGGHYEQYF.

This clone was recorded only once. The chain is built from TRBV24-1 and TRBJ2-5; TRBD1 aligns across 8 bases. J lost 4 bases, V lost 4 bases, and 13 bases had no gene match. Germline V lookup: CDR1 KGHDR, CDR2 SFDVKD. The CDR3 has 17 residues. Written as DNA, the CDR3 is TGTGCCACCAGTGAAACCCCCGGGGCAGGGGGCCGAGAGACCCAGTACTTC. It is translated as CATSETPGAGGRETQYF.

This rearrangement joins TRBV27 to TRBJ2-7; 13 nucleotides match TRBD2. Germline V lookup: CDR1 MNHEY, CDR2 SMNVEV (reference sequence). The junction had 27 bases not matched to a gene; V was cut back by 6 bases and J by 7 bases. The CDR3 is 21 amino acids. In DNA form, the CDR3 reads TGTGCCAGCAGCACCCCGATAGGGCCCGGACTAGCGGGAGTCCAGAGGCGAGAGCAGTACTTC. This gives the protein CASSTPIGPGLAGVQRREQYF.

This sequence joins TRBV2 and TRBJ2-2; D is perhaps TRBD1 (6 bases). CDR1 is SNHLY and CDR2 is FYNNEI in the germline V gene. This CDR3 contains 15 residues. The V and J ends lost 6 bases and 5 bases respectively, with 16 bases between them. The CDR3 DNA sequence: TGTGCCAGCAGAATACAGGGAGAGGGAACCGGGGAGCTGTTTTTT. Its translation is CASRIQGEGTGELFF.

This clone has a single count. The V call is TRBV7-2, the J call TRBJ2-1, with 7 bases matching TRBD2. This CDR3 comprises 16 residues. The germline V gene has CDR1 SGHTA and CDR2 FQGNSA. The V gene end was trimmed by 5 bases and the J gene end by 5 bases; junction bases not matched to a gene: 12. CDR3 in amino acids: CASSPQSGLPDNEQFF. DNA of the CDR3: TGTGCCAGCAGCCCACAATCGGGACTACCTGACAATGAGCAGTTCTTC.